This T cell receptor (beta chain) originates from a study of vaccination and CD4 T cells after COVID-19. Study overall: Blood was drawn a median roughly 68 days post second dose, range 14 to 241.

The CDR3 extends over 17 amino acids. Trimming cost V 7 bases and J 2 bases; bases outside gene matches: 13. Per germline, CDR1 KGHDR and CDR2 SFDVKD. This clonotype was seen only a few times. No antigen is known for it. Cultured CD4+ T cells had their DNA profiled by the Oncomine TCR Beta short-read assay. TCRdb re-analysed the PCR reads in MiXCR, keeping a single row per CDR3 protein. The repertoire includes around 19,000 distinct CDR3 sequences, 50% to 55% of them detected once, and 10% to 15% sits in the top ten. The sample's treatment: approximately nine-day PBMC culture with coronavirus spike peptide pools or control peptides (ViraFEST assay). Antigen-specific T cells were expanded with peptide pools by ViraFEST, and TCRs were then sequenced. Overall study results and limits: Counts of SARS-CoV-2-reactive clonotypes had a median that went from approximately 21 to 38, a nonsignificant change. In convalescent patients, a median around 86% of reactive clones appeared only post-vaccination.

The source is a human donor who had recovered from COVID-19. V usage is TRBV24-1 and J usage is TRBJ2-7; 10 nucleotides agree with TRBD2. The sample comprised CD4+ T cells from blood, cultured in vitro. Written as DNA, the CDR3 is TGTGCCACCAGCCTAGCGGGGGCGGCAATAGGGACCTACGAGCAGTACTTC. Translating gives CATSLAGAAIGTYEQYF.